The 15 T cell receptor beta chains below all came from one sample that was sequenced in a study of regulatory T cells in long-lasting Graves disease. Time point meaning: newly diagnosed GD, antithyroid drugs for less than 3 months. The TCR library was prepared using RNA isolated from PBMCs. With iRepertoire HTBI primers and Arm-PCR of CDR3 regions, TCR beta libraries were built. TCRdb reprocessed the multiplex PCR reads with MiXCR, giving one entry per CDR3 protein. The table shows 300,000 to 400,000 distinct CDR3 sequences, with roughly a sixth occurring only once. The specimen was peripheral blood mononuclear cells (PBMCs), collected at new diagnosis, from a patient treated with antithyroid drugs. These receptors were obtained from a female donor with Graves disease.

This clonotype was seen repeatedly, ten times or more. J is TRBJ2-7 and V is TRBV5-4; 7 bases line up with TRBD2. V shed 4 bases and J 1 base; nucleotides not matched to a gene: 11. The CDR3 is 16 residues long. Germline-derived CDR1 and CDR2 are SGHNT and YYREEE (reference sequence). The CDR3 sequence: CASSPDAGGSSYEQYF. The CDR3 nucleotides read TGTGCCAGCAGCCCCGATGCGGGCGGGAGTTCCTACGAGCAGTACTTC.

This clonotype was recorded many times. V and J are TRBV12-3 or TRBV12-4 and TRBJ2-7, with TRBD2 matching 7 bases. The CDR3 totals 14 residues. Losses at the gene ends were 5 bases for V and 7 bases for J; bases not matched to a gene: 11. DNA for the CDR3: TGTGCCAGCAGTCCCTCGGGGGGTGCGGGGGAGCAGTACTTC. The encoded protein is CASSPSGGAGEQYF.

As DNA, the CDR3 is TGTGCCAGTACCTCAATGACTAGGGGTAATGAAAAACTGTTTTTT. Protein sequence: CASTSMTRGNEKLFF. The chain uses TRBV7-9 and TRBJ1-4, with D possibly being TRBD1 (5 bases). Germline V gene sequence: CDR1 SEHNR, CDR2 FQNEAQ (reference sequence). The CDR3 length is 15 residues. V was pared by 9 bases and J by 4 bases, with 18 bases between.

This clonotype was seen many times. The chain has TRBV3-1 and TRBJ1-5; D perhaps matches TRBD1 (6 bases). The CDR3 spans 15 residues. Trimming pared 0 bases from V and 4 bases from J, leaving 10 bases between. Germline lookup yields CDR1 LGHDT and CDR2 YNNKEL (reference sequence). The CDR3 region is CASSQDLGQNQPQHF. DNA of the CDR3: TGTGCCAGCAGCCAAGATTTAGGACAGAATCAGCCCCAGCATTTT.

This clonotype showed up many times. CDR3 region: CASSESTSGPQETQYF. As DNA, the CDR3 is TGCGCCAGCAGTGAGTCGACTAGCGGGCCTCAAGAGACCCAGTACTTC. The chain links TRBV10-2 to TRBJ2-5, with TRBD2 matching over 10 bases. The V and J ends lost 0 bases and 2 bases, in that order; junction bases with no gene match: 3. This CDR3 is 16 amino acids long. Germline V CDR1 and CDR2: WSHSY, SAAADI.

This clonotype was detected only once. V gene TRBV11-1 combines with J gene TRBJ2-1; 8 bases fit TRBD1. This CDR3 comprises 15 residues. The V gene's germline CDR1 is SGHAT and CDR2 FQDESV (reference sequence). Trimming took 5 bases from V and 8 from J; bases not matched to a gene: 11. The CDR3, as DNA: TGTGCCAGCAGCCAATACCGGGACAGGCCGGATGAGCAGTTCTTC. This sequence encodes CASSQYRDRPDEQFF.

In its sample, this clonotype was seen many times. The V and J genes are TRBV7-9 and TRBJ1-1, with 8 bases lining up with TRBD1. The CDR3 contains 16 residues. The V and J ends lost 1 base and 1 base, in that order; junction bases with no gene match: 5. The germline V gene encodes CDR1 SEHNR and CDR2 FQNEAQ (reference sequence). The CDR3 bases are TGTGCCAGCAGCTTAGTCCCGGGACAGGAGAACACTGAAGCTTTCTTT. Residues: CASSLVPGQENTEAFF. Combining the CDR3 with reference TRBV7-9 and TRBJ1-1 gives the whole variable domain DTGVSQNPRHKITKRGQNVTFRCDPISEHNRLYWYRQTLGQGPEFLTYFQNEAQLEKSRLLSDRFSAERPKGSFSTLEIQRTEQGDSAMYLCASSLVPGQENTEAFFGQGTRLTVV.

The sample holds a few counts of this clonotype. This chain links TRBV7-9 with TRBJ1-3, with D tentatively TRBD1 (5 bases). Germline assignment: CDR1 SEHNR and CDR2 FQNEAQ (reference sequence). The ends were cut back, 5 bases at V and 0 bases at J, with 8 bases in the middle. CDR3 length equals 14 residues. Here the CDR3 DNA reads TGTGCCAGCAGCAGGCAGGGCTCTGGAAACACCATATATTTT. Translated, it gives CASSRQGSGNTIYF.

This clonotype showed up many times. The rearrangement uses TRBV18 and TRBJ2-3; the D is unclear. V was clipped by 2 bases and J by 0 bases, with 3 bases between them. The germline V gene encodes CDR1 KGHSH and CDR2 LQKENI. This CDR3 is 13 amino acids long. Written as DNA, the CDR3 is TGTGCCAGCTCACCATACAGCACAGATACGCAGTATTTT. Its translation is CASSPYSTDTQYF.

The CDR3 here is CASSLRTTEQYF. DNA for the CDR3: TGTGCCAGCAGCCTCCGGACCACGGAGCAGTACTTC. The rearrangement joins TRBV28 to TRBJ2-7; D gene uncertain. The V and J ends lost 6 bases and 7 bases respectively, with 13 bases between them. Germline CDR1 reads MDHEN; CDR2 reads SYDVKM. This CDR3 comprises 12 residues.

This clonotype has at least ten counts. The genes are TRBV20-1 and TRBJ2-7; 9 bases are shared with TRBD1. J lost 5 bases, V lost 2 bases, and 13 bases had no gene match. CDR1 and CDR2 from the germline V gene are DFQATT and SNEGSKA (reference sequence). The CDR3 sequence is 16 residues long. The CDR3 DNA sequence: TGCAGTGCTAGACACCAATTCCGGGACAGGGCCCACGAGCAGTACTTC. It translates to CSARHQFRDRAHEQYF.

This clonotype has just a few counts. The chain recombines TRBV20-1 with TRBJ2-2; D unresolved. The CDR3 extends over 15 amino acids. The germline V gene encodes CDR1 DFQATT and CDR2 SNEGSKA (reference sequence). V shed 0 bases and J shed 4 bases, with 12 bases lying between them. DNA for the CDR3: TGCAGTGCTAGAGATCACTCCGGGTTCACCGGGGAGCTGTTTTTT. It yields the protein CSARDHSGFTGELFF.

The rearrangement links TRBV27 to TRBJ1-1; D gene unclear. CDR1 MNHEY and CDR2 SMNVEV come from the germline V gene (reference sequence). V lost 4 bases and J 3 bases, leaving 12 bases between the germline ends. The CDR3 spans 14 residues. For the CDR3, the DNA is TGTGCCAGCAGTTCGACATTTAGGGACACTGAAGCTTTCTTT. Translation: CASSSTFRDTEAFF.

The rearrangement links TRBV5-6 to TRBJ1-2; D remains unclear. The germline CDR1 and CDR2 sequences are SGHDT and YYEEEE. V gave up 3 bases and J gave up 5 bases, with 8 bases separating them. CDR3 length equals 12 residues. The CDR3 DNA reads TGTGCCAGCAGCTCCGGACCTTATGGCTACACCTTC. The encoded protein is CASSSGPYGYTF.

The chain uses TRBV4-2 and TRBJ1-5; D gene unclear. The CDR3 is 15 residues long. The germline V gene encodes CDR1 LGHNA and CDR2 YNFKEQ. V shed 2 bases and J shed 0 bases, with 8 bases lying between them. CDR3 residues: CASSQMTGSNQPQHF. CDR3 coding DNA: TGTGCCAGCAGCCAAATGACGGGTAGCAATCAGCCCCAGCATTTT.